This section outlines one TCR beta chain sequence together with its context. What it binds is not known. The CDR3 totals 14 residues. CDR1 and CDR2 (germline): SGHRS, YFSETQ. Trimming cost V 0 bases and J 3 bases, with 7 bases left between them. The sample originates from a study of OX40 agonist ivuxolimab in advanced cancers. TCRdb's copy holds only in-frame clones and misses some; the assay was immunoSEQ multiplex PCR. This table holds over 95,000 clones, approximately 90% found once. Study-level findings and limits: Clonal expansion from baseline to week 6 occurred in both CD4+ and CD8+ T cells. The study found that CD8+ T cells averaged more expanded clones than CD4+.

This TCR was recovered from an adult with an advanced solid tumor such as melanoma, head and neck, liver or kidney cancer. This chain uses TRBV5-1 with TRBJ1-5; D not resolved. Sequences were derived from CD4+ or CD8+ T cells sorted from blood, sampled in a trial of the OX40 agonist ivuxolimab. CDR3 sequence reads: CASSLGSVNQPQHF. The CDR3, as DNA: TGCGCCAGCAGCTTGGGGTCGGTCAATCAGCCCCAGCATTTT.